This is a list of T cell receptor beta chains from one sample in a study of control samples from healthy donors and cancer patients. Profiled with immunoSEQ multiplex PCR; TCRdb holds only in-frame clones, not every one. The table lists about 42,000 clones, roughly 85% of them singletons. The specimen was blood. The origin of the receptors is a man in his 60s in good health. Each CDR3 is given with its conserved first and last residue.

v_call: TRBV28; cdr3_aa: CASSSPGGDNQPQHF
v_call: TRBV28; cdr3_aa: CASNRGGSQETQYF
v_call: TRBV6-5; cdr3_aa: CASSSQGNQPQHF
v_call: TRBV10-3; cdr3_aa: CAISDRGKNTEAFF
v_call: TRBV4-1; cdr3_aa: CASGTGMNQPQHF
v_call: TRBV12-3/TRBV12-4; cdr3_aa: CASSLMNTEAFF
v_call: TRBV24-1; cdr3_aa: CATSARGLRADTQYF
v_call: TRBV19; cdr3_aa: CASSSTGFPNYGYTF
v_call: TRBV7-9; cdr3_aa: CASSLEGDGREKLFF
v_call: TRBV27; cdr3_aa: CASSLIPGYGELFF
v_call: TRBV7-2; cdr3_aa: CASSLRQGNNQPQHF
v_call: TRBV18; cdr3_aa: CASSPYEKGNTIYF
v_call: TRBV19; cdr3_aa: CASSLRLPVLKSGANVLTF
v_call: TRBV12-3/TRBV12-4; cdr3_aa: CASRQGWNTEAFF
v_call: TRBV5-1; cdr3_aa: CASARGGSTDTQYF
v_call: TRBV12-3/TRBV12-4; cdr3_aa: CASSLDRYYGYTF
v_call: TRBV5-1; cdr3_aa: CASRTSGTTGELFF
v_call: TRBV19; cdr3_aa: CATSHRGANYGYTF